The 27 T cell receptor beta chains listed next were all sequenced from one sample in a study of tumor-infiltrating lymphocytes in primary liver carcinoma. With a constant-region primer, TCR beta cDNA was made from 400 to 550 ng of total RNA. Three-round nested multiplex PCR performed with slightly modified ARM-PCR produced the TCR beta libraries. Amplification in the first two PCR rounds was performed using TRBV1-TRBV30 forward primers and a C-beta reverse primer for roughly 9 cycles each. TCRdb ran MiXCR on the multiplex PCR reads and lists one entry per CDR3 protein. The data hold 100,000 or so distinct CDR3 sequences, with 82% observed a single time. Co-extracted RNA and DNA came from about 19-30 mg of unsorted bulk tissue. The material sequenced was liver tumor tissue from sampling region 3. Subset indicated: tumor region T3, left-lateral pole. These receptor sequences come from a man in his forties with primary liver carcinoma and hepatitis B virus infection.

V gene TRBV6-1 combines with J gene TRBJ2-1; no clear D gene. V was shortened by 7 bases and J by 1 base, with 5 bases between the two germline ends. The V gene's germline CDR1 is MNHNS and CDR2 SASEGT. This CDR3 region has 12 residues. CDR3 in DNA: TGTGCCAGCATTGCATCCTACAATGAGCAGTTCTTC. Protein sequence: CASIASYNEQFF.

In regard to this clonotype: An end of the junction does not agree with germline; a read error may underlie this. This chain links TRBV11-1 with TRBJ2-2, with D perhaps given as TRBD1 or TRBD2 (5 bases each). The CDR3 extends over 13 amino acids. Germline CDR1 and CDR2: SGHAT and FQDESV (reference sequence). CDR3 loop: CASSFWGTGELYF. The DNA of the CDR3 is TGTGCCAGCAGCTTTTGGGGCACCGGGGAACTGTATTTT. Complete variable domain (other parts from reference TRBV11-1 and TRBJ2-2): EAEVAQSPRYKITEKSQAVAFWCDPISGHATLYWYRQILGQGPELLVQFQDESVVDDSQLPKDRFSAERLKGVDSTLKIQPAELGDSAMYLCASSFWGTGELYFGEGSRLTVL.

On this clonotype: One end of the junction fails to match germline, which may point to a read error. The rearrangement links TRBV6-5 to TRBJ2-1, with D unresolved. The CDR3 has 13 residues. Per germline, CDR1 MNHEY and CDR2 SVGAGI. The DNA of the CDR3 is TGTGCCACCAGTTACTCTCCCGTGAATGAGCAGTTCTTC. Translating gives CATSYSPVNEQFF.

On this clonotype: In this CDR3 the conserved last residue, phenylalanine or tryptophan, is missing, so a read error is likely. The CDR3 region is CVSSLGLAGETQYS. The DNA of the CDR3 is TGTGTCAGCAGTCTGGGACTAGCGGGGGAGACCCAGTACTCC. V and J are TRBV28 and TRBJ2-5; 13 bases are shared with TRBD2. Germline V lookup: CDR1 MDHEN, CDR2 SYDVKM. The CDR3 length is 14 residues.

On this clonotype itself: At one boundary the junction diverges from the germline segment, which might be a read error. The chain joins TRBV12-3 or TRBV12-4 to TRBJ1-1, with D maybe TRBD1 (5 bases). The CDR3 is 12 amino acids. CDR3 residues: CASCSAGSEALF. The DNA for the CDR3 is TGTGCCAGCTGTTCGGCAGGGAGTGAAGCTCTCTTT.

A note on this clonotype: At one boundary the junction diverges from the germline segment, which might be a read error. The gene calls are TRBV12-3 or TRBV12-4 and TRBJ2-1; 11 bases agree with TRBD1. This CDR3 spans 15 amino acids. The DNA for the CDR3 is TGTGTCAGCAATTTGGGACAGGGGGATGTCAATGAGCAGTTCTTC. Translating it yields CVSNLGQGDVNEQFF.

Details on this clonotype: The junction and the germline gene differ at one end; a read error may be behind it. The chain recombines TRBV6-5 with TRBJ2-2; weak D call: TRBD1 (5 bases). CDR1 is MNHEY, CDR2 SVGAGI, per germline. This CDR3 has 15 residues. In DNA, the CDR3 is TGTGTCAGCAATTACTCAGGGATTTACACCGGGGAGCTGTTTTTT. It is translated as CVSNYSGIYTGELFF.

With regard to this clonotype: Given the absence of the conserved phenylalanine or tryptophan at the CDR3 end, a read error is likely. The chain combines TRBV11-3 with TRBJ2-1; D gene unclear. The CDR3 covers 12 residues. Germline CDR1 SGHNT, CDR2 YENEEA. The CDR3 reads CVSSLNAIEQFL. The CDR3 DNA reads as TGTGTCAGCAGCTTAAATGCCATTGAACAGTTCTTA.

At least ten counts were recorded for this clonotype. The V and J genes are TRBV28 and TRBJ2-5, with D perhaps matching TRBD2 (5 bases). This CDR3 has 13 amino acids. V lost 6 bases to trimming and J lost 4 bases, with 12 bases between them. The germline V gene has CDR1 MDHEN and CDR2 SYDVKM. CDR3 region: CASRPADLETQYF. CDR3 DNA sequence: TGTGCCAGCAGGCCAGCGGACTTAGAGACCCAGTACTTC.

As for this clonotype: The junction departs from germline at one end; a sequencing error may be responsible. The V gene is TRBV4-2, the J gene TRBJ2-7; D ambiguous. The CDR3 sequence is 12 residues long. In germline, CDR1 is LGHNA, CDR2 YNFKEQ. This CDR3 is CTSRQDAHEQYF. The CDR3 bases are TGTACCAGCAGACAAGATGCCCACGAGCAGTACTTC.

In the case of this clonotype: Its ends do not fully match the called genes, so a read error is possible. The gene calls are TRBV6-5 and TRBJ2-3, with 7 positions matching TRBD2. CDR3 length: 15 amino acids. Germline CDR1 reads MNHEY; CDR2 reads SVGAGI. The CDR3 loop is CASNRGLVGTDMQYF. The CDR3 DNA sequence: TGTGCCAGTAACCGAGGACTAGTGGGAACAGATATGCAGTATTTT.

This clonotype showed up just a few times. This may be a read error: a much more frequent sequence differs by one nucleotide. The chain combines TRBV11-2 with TRBJ2-1, with D tentatively TRBD1 or TRBD2 (6 bases each). Germline-derived CDR1 and CDR2 are SGHAT and FQNNGV. The CDR3 has 15 residues. V lost 3 bases to trimming and J lost 6 bases, with 15 bases between them. Here the CDR3 DNA reads TGTGCCAGCAGCTTGGGGGGCAGGGCCTTCAATGAGCAGTTCTTC. It translates to CASSLGGRAFNEQFF. Based on the CDR3 plus reference TRBV11-2 and TRBJ2-1, the full variable domain is EAGVAQSPRYKIIEKRQSVAFWCNPISGHATLYWYQQILGQGPKLLIQFQNNGVVDDSQLPKDRFSAERLKGVDSTLKIQPAKLEDSAVYLCASSLGGRAFNEQFFGPGTRLTVL.

The V gene is TRBV6-5, the J gene TRBJ1-3; the D is unclear. In germline, CDR1 is MNHEY, CDR2 SVGAGI. V was pared by 6 bases and J by 0 bases, with 9 bases between. The CDR3 covers 14 residues. The CDR3 reads CASRLQNSGNTIYF. In nucleotides, the CDR3 is TGTGCCAGCAGGTTACAGAACTCTGGAAACACCATATATTTT.

CDR3 residues: CSMTVPPSYEQYF. In nucleotides, the CDR3 is TGCAGCATGACAGTCCCACCCTCCTACGAGCAGTACTTC. This sequence joins TRBV29-1 and TRBJ2-7; weak D call: TRBD1 (5 bases). The V end lost 8 bases, the J end lost 0 bases, and 14 bases lay between the germline ends. This CDR3 is 13 amino acids long. CDR1 is SQVTM and CDR2 is ANQGSEA in the germline V gene.

As concerns this clonotype: A read error may explain this, as a much larger clone is one base away. The chain joins TRBV28 to TRBJ1-4, with 12 nucleotides matching TRBD1. CDR1 and CDR2 from the germline V gene are MDHEN and SYDVKM. CDR3 length: 15 amino acids. J was trimmed by 8 bases and V by 7 bases; bases with no gene match: 8. The CDR3 here is CASIGWDRGQEKLFF. CDR3 bases: TGTGCCAGCATTGGATGGGACAGGGGGCAAGAAAAACTGTTTTTT.

As to this clonotype: Germline is not matched at one junction end, which may reflect a read error. The chain combines TRBV6-1 with TRBJ1-1; the D is unclear. In germline, CDR1 is MNHNS, CDR2 SASEGT. CDR3 length: 15 amino acids. CDR3 region: CTSSPWAAGGTEAFF. In nucleotides, the CDR3 is TGTACCAGCAGTCCTTGGGCCGCGGGTGGCACTGAAGCTTTCTTT.

The chain recombines TRBV11-2 with TRBJ2-7; TRBD2 aligns across 11 bases. Unmatched junction bases numbered 12, after V lost 4 bases and J lost 10 bases. Germline lookup yields CDR1 SGHAT and CDR2 FQNNGV. CDR3 length: 15 amino acids. As DNA, the CDR3 is TGTGCCAGCAGCTCACGACTAGCGGGAAGGGGGGAACAGTACTTC. It encodes CASSSRLAGRGEQYF. Drawing the rest from reference TRBV11-2 and TRBJ2-7, the complete variable domain is EAGVAQSPRYKIIEKRQSVAFWCNPISGHATLYWYQQILGQGPKLLIQFQNNGVVDDSQLPKDRFSAERLKGVDSTLKIQPAKLEDSAVYLCASSSRLAGRGEQYFGPGTRLTVT.

Comment on this clonotype: The junction and the germline gene differ at one end; a read error may be behind it. V and J are TRBV10-3 and TRBJ2-5; a weak D match, TRBD1 (6 bases). Germline lookup yields CDR1 ENHRY and CDR2 SYGVKD. The CDR3 is 15 amino acids. The CDR3 region is CAINESWSQGETQYF. The CDR3 coding sequence is TGTGCCATCAATGAGTCGTGGAGTCAGGGGGAGACCCAGTACTTC.

To note about this clonotype: The missing conserved phenylalanine or tryptophan at the end of this CDR3 makes a read error likely. The rearrangement joins TRBV11-1 to TRBJ1-6; D is possibly TRBD1 (6 bases). The CDR3 loop spans 13 amino acids. The V end was cut by 5 bases, the J end by 10 bases, with 12 bases between. CDR1 is SGHAT, CDR2 FQDESV, per germline (reference sequence). The CDR3 coding sequence is TGTGCCAGCAGCCGGACAGTGGTATCACCCCTCCACTTA. It is translated as CASSRTVVSPLHL.

V is TRBV18 and J is TRBJ2-7; D not resolved. The CDR3 covers 14 residues. Germline CDR1 and CDR2: KGHSH and LQKENI. V was trimmed by 1 base and J by 0 bases, leaving 7 bases between them. The CDR3 DNA sequence: TGTGCCAGCTCACCACTATCTGCCTCCTACGAGCAGTACTTC. Amino acids: CASSPLSASYEQYF.

Concerning this clonotype: The junction does not match germline at one end; this may be a read error. This chain uses TRBV4-2 with TRBJ2-7; TRBD2 aligns across 11 bases. Germline CDR1 and CDR2: LGHNA and YNFKEQ. The CDR3 runs 15 residues. CDR3 sequence reads: CASSQDSGRDDEQYF. The CDR3 bases are TGTGCCAGTAGCCAAGATAGCGGGAGGGACGACGAGCAGTACTTC.

The V and J genes are TRBV6-1 and TRBJ2-3; unclear D gene. CDR3 length: 13 residues. The V gene's germline CDR1 is MNHNS and CDR2 SASEGT. With 3 bases removed from V and 10 bases from J, the gap between germline ends came to 14 bases. CDR3 sequence (DNA): TGTGCCAGCAGTGACGGTGTATATTCTGCGCAGTATTTT. Translated: CASSDGVYSAQYF.

A remark on this clonotype: This is likely a read error, given that the CDR3 carries no conserved phenylalanine or tryptophan at its end. The V gene is TRBV11-2, the J gene TRBJ2-7, with D unresolved. The germline V gene has CDR1 SGHAT and CDR2 FQNNGV. There are 14 residues in the CDR3. The CDR3 reads CASISNWNSYEQYS. The CDR3 DNA reads TGTGCTAGCATCTCTAACTGGAACTCCTACGAGCAGTACTCC.

The chain recombines TRBV11-2 with TRBJ2-3; no clear D. The V end lost 2 bases, the J end lost 0 bases, and 15 bases lay between the germline ends. Germline V lookup: CDR1 SGHAT, CDR2 FQNNGV. The CDR3 is 17 amino acids. In DNA, the CDR3 is TGTGCCAGCAGCTTATATCCAGAGGAGACTAGCACAGATACGCAGTATTTT. It specifies CASSLYPEETSTDTQYF.

A note on this clonotype: No conserved phenylalanine or tryptophan ends this CDR3, so it is likely a read error. The rearrangement uses TRBV6-5 and TRBJ1-1; possible D gene TRBD1, 5 bases. The CDR3 has 14 residues. Germline CDR1 MNHEY, CDR2 SVGAGI. V shed 3 bases and J shed 6 bases, with 14 bases lying between them. The chain's CDR3 is CASSYLGPYAEAFS. The CDR3 bases are TGTGCCAGCAGTTATCTGGGGCCCTACGCTGAAGCTTTCTCT.

On this clonotype: Germline and junction disagree at one end, which may indicate a read error. The chain is built from TRBV12-3 or TRBV12-4 and TRBJ1-3, with D unclear. The CDR3 loop spans 15 amino acids. In DNA form, the CDR3 reads TGTGCCAGCACCGTGGATGGAAGCTCTGAAATCACCTTATATTTT. Translation gives CASTVDGSSEITLYF.

The CDR3 region has the DNA TGCAGCGCTTTGATGGCTGTTCTCACGCAGTATTTT. Amino acid sequence: CSALMAVLTQYF. The V gene is TRBV29-1, the J gene TRBJ2-3; unclear D gene. CDR1 is SQVTM, CDR2 ANQGSEA, per germline. Deletions cut 7 bases from V and 9 bases from J, with 17 bases between. The CDR3 sequence is 12 residues long.